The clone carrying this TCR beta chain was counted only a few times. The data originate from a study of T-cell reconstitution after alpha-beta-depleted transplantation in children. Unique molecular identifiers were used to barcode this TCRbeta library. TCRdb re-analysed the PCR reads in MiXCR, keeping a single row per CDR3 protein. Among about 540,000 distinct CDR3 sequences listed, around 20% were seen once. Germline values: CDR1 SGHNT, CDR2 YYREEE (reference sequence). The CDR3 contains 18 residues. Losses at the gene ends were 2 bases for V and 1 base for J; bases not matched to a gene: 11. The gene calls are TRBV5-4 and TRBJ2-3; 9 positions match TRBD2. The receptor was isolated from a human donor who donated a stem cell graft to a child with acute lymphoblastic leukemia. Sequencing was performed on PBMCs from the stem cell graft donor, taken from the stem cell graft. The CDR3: CASSFRGRVAGGTDTQYF. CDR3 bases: TGTGCCAGCAGCTTTCGCGGTAGGGTAGCGGGGGGCACAGATACGCAGTATTTT.